One sample yielded the 16 T cell receptor beta chains listed below, sequenced in a study of blood T cells in healthy people across ages. With a J-beta primer mix and a sample-barcoded 5' primer, a second PCR ran about 7 to 12 cycles. MiXCR was run by TCRdb on the 5' RACE reads, yielding one entry per CDR3 protein. The table lists hundreds of thousands of distinct CDR3 sequences, around half of them singletons, with roughly a third in the top ten. What was sequenced was blood. The origin of the receptors is a woman aged 60-70 years in good health.

There are a few counts of this clonotype. This chain uses TRBV4-2 with TRBJ2-5, with 8 bases lining up with TRBD1. The ends lost 2 bases at V and 2 bases at J; junction bases unmatched: 4. Germline V gives CDR1 LGHNA, CDR2 YNFKEQ. This CDR3 region has 15 residues. The CDR3 DNA reads TGTGCCAGCAGCCAACCTCAGGGGGCTCAAGAGACCCAGTACTTC. Amino acids: CASSQPQGAQETQYF.

This clonotype was recorded only once. V usage is TRBV20-1 and J usage is TRBJ1-2; D gene uncertain. Between the trimmed V and J ends, which lost 0 bases and 0 bases, there was a span of 11 bases. Germline V CDR1 and CDR2: DFQATT, SNEGSKA (reference sequence). The CDR3 spans 15 residues. CDR3 in DNA: TGCAGTGCTAGAGATCAAGCCCAAACTAACTATGGCTACACCTTC. Translated: CSARDQAQTNYGYTF.

This clonotype appeared a few times. Here the CDR3 DNA reads TGCAGCGTTGGGAAGTCGGGGGTCGGGGAGCAGTACTTC. It specifies CSVGKSGVGEQYF. This rearrangement joins TRBV29-1 to TRBJ2-7, with D perhaps TRBD2 (6 bases). This CDR3 comprises 13 residues. Germline CDR1 is SQVTM and CDR2 is ANQGSEA. With 4 bases removed from V and 7 bases from J, the gap between germline ends came to 17 bases.

The rearrangement joins TRBV11-3 to TRBJ2-7, with D possibly being TRBD1 (6 bases). CDR1 SGHNT and CDR2 YENEEA come from the germline V gene. The CDR3 runs to 15 residues. Trimming pared 5 bases from V and 7 bases from J, leaving 21 bases between. CDR3: CASSQGDGQPAEQYF. DNA for the CDR3: TGTGCCAGCAGCCAAGGCGACGGACAGCCGGCGGAGCAGTACTTC. Complete variable domain (other parts from reference TRBV11-3 and TRBJ2-7): EAGVVQSPRYKIIEKKQPVAFWCNPISGHNTLYWYLQNLGQGPELLIRYENEEAVDDSQLPKDRFSAERLKGVDSTLKIQPAELGDSAVYLCASSQGDGQPAEQYFGPGTRLTVT.

The J gene is TRBJ2-1, the V gene TRBV7-2, with 7 bases identical to TRBD1. The junction had 9 bases not matched to a gene; V was cut back by 7 bases and J by 6 bases. Looked up from germline, CDR1 is SGHTA and CDR2 is FQGNSA. CDR3 length: 14 residues. CDR3 amino acids: CASNPGGSSNEQFF. CDR3 sequence (DNA): TGTGCCAGCAACCCAGGGGGAAGTAGCAATGAGCAGTTCTTC.

In its sample, this clonotype was seen many times. The chain combines TRBV7-2 with TRBJ2-1; TRBD1 agrees at 9 bases. This CDR3 is 13 amino acids long. J lost 8 bases, V lost 5 bases, and 4 bases had no gene match. The V gene's germline CDR1 is SGHTA and CDR2 FQGNSA. CDR3 nucleotides: TGTGCCAGCAGCGTACAGGGGGCTGATGAGCAGTTCTTC. As protein: CASSVQGADEQFF.

The V gene is TRBV30, the J gene TRBJ2-7; D possibly matches TRBD1 or TRBD2 (5 bases each). V lost 4 bases, J lost 5 bases, and 15 bases lay in between. Germline CDR1 GTSNPN, CDR2 SVGIG (reference sequence). The CDR3 runs 13 residues. The CDR3 region has the DNA TGTGCCTGGAAGGCAGGGACCTATCACGAGCAGTACTTC. Translation: CAWKAGTYHEQYF.

The V call is TRBV6-5, the J call TRBJ2-4; D could derive from TRBD1 or TRBD2 (6 bases each). The DNA end favors TRBJ2-7, so the J call may be wrong. The CDR3 runs 19 residues. Germline assignment: CDR1 MNHEY and CDR2 SVGAGI. CDR3 DNA: TGTGCCAGCAGTTACGATGGAGGGACATCGCCGACAGGTCCATACGAGCAGTACTTC. Amino acids: CASSYDGGTSPTGPYEQYF.

The rearrangement uses TRBV7-6 and TRBJ2-7; D is unresolved. Looked up from germline, CDR1 is SGHVS and CDR2 is FNYEAQ. Trimming cost V 1 base and J 3 bases, with 13 bases left between them. The CDR3 contains 15 residues. The CDR3 DNA follows: TGTGCCAGCAGCTTAGGGCCAGATAGGATCTACGAGCAGTACTTC. This encodes CASSLGPDRIYEQYF.

The chain joins TRBV28 to TRBJ2-7, with 8 bases fitting TRBD1. After removal of 7 bases from V and 3 bases from J, the junction contained 14 bases not matched to a gene. The length of the CDR3 is 16 residues. Germline CDR1 and CDR2: MDHEN and SYDVKM. The chain's CDR3 is CASIARPRQGFYEQYF. The CDR3, as DNA: TGTGCCAGCATTGCGCGTCCGAGACAGGGGTTCTACGAGCAGTACTTC.

This clonotype has only a few counts. The chain couples TRBV11-1 to TRBJ1-6; D gene unclear. Trimming stripped 3 bases from V and 14 bases from J, with 14 bases between. The CDR3 length is 13 residues. CDR1 and CDR2 (germline): SGHAT, FQDESV (reference sequence). DNA for the CDR3: TGTGCCAGCAGCTTCGACGGAAGCTCAGCCCTCCACTTT. Its protein product is CASSFDGSSALHF.

This chain connects TRBV10-3 to TRBJ2-3, with 10 bases lining up with TRBD1. This CDR3 has 17 amino acids. J gave up 1 base and V 0 bases, and 4 bases lay outside the gene matches. Germline V gives CDR1 ENHRY, CDR2 SYGVKD. The CDR3 nucleotides are TGTGCCATCAGTGAGTCGCTTGGGACAGGGGGCACAGATACGCAGTATTTT. This translates into CAISESLGTGGTDTQYF.

In this sample, this clonotype turned up a few times. The gene calls are TRBV7-2 and TRBJ1-2; a weak D match, TRBD1 (6 bases). CDR3 length equals 14 residues. Germline V gene lookup returns CDR1 SGHTA and CDR2 FQGNSA. V dropped 4 bases and J dropped 4 bases, with 13 bases sitting between them. CDR3 region: CASSSWTASYGYTF. The CDR3 region has the DNA TGTGCCAGCAGCTCCTGGACAGCAAGCTATGGCTACACCTTC.

The gene calls are TRBV6-5 and TRBJ1-1; D might be TRBD1 (5 bases). V was cut by 6 bases and J by 4 bases, with 9 bases left in between. The CDR3 contains 12 residues. Germline V gene sequence: CDR1 MNHEY, CDR2 SVGAGI. DNA of the CDR3: TGTGCCAGCAGCGCAGGGAGCACTGAAGCTTTCTTT. Translation: CASSAGSTEAFF.

This clonotype was picked up a small number of times. The gene calls are TRBV20-1 and TRBJ2-7; D possibly corresponds to TRBD1 (6 bases). CDR1 and CDR2 (germline): DFQATT, SNEGSKA (reference sequence). The CDR3 spans 16 residues. Trimming removed 3 bases at V and 3 bases at J, with 21 bases between. The CDR3 here is CSARHYAAGANYEQYF. CDR3 coding DNA: TGCAGTGCTAGGCACTACGCGGCAGGGGCAAACTACGAGCAGTACTTC.

This chain connects TRBV6-6 to TRBJ2-1; D gene ambiguous. Germline lookup yields CDR1 MNHNY and CDR2 SVGAGI (reference sequence). The CDR3 is 11 residues long. Trimming pared 6 bases from V and 5 bases from J, leaving 5 bases between. The CDR3 DNA reads TGTGCCAGCAGGTCCCACAATGAGCAGTTCTTC. Translated: CASRSHNEQFF.